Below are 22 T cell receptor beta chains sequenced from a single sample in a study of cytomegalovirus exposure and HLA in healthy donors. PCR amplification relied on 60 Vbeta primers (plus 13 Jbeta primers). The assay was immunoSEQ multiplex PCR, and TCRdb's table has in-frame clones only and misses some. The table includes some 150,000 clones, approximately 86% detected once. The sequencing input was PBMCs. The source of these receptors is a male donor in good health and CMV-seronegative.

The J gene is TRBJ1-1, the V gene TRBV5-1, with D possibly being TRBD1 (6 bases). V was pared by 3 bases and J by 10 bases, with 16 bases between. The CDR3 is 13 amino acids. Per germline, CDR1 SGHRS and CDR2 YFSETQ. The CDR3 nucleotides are TGCGCCAGCAGCTCAACAGGGCTCCCTCGAGCTTTCTTT. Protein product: CASSSTGLPRAFF.

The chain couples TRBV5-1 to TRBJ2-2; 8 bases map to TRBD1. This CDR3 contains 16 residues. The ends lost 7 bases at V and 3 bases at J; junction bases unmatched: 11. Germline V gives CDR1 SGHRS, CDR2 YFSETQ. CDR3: CASRTGLITYTGELFF. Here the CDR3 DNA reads TGCGCCAGCCGGACAGGGCTGATCACTTACACCGGGGAGCTGTTTTTT.

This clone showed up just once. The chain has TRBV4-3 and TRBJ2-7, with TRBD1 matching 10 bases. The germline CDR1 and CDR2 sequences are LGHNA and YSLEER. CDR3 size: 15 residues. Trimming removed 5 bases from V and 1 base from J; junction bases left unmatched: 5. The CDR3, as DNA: TGCGCCAGCAGCTGGACAGGGGGAATATCCTACGAGCAGTACTTC. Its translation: CASSWTGGISYEQYF.

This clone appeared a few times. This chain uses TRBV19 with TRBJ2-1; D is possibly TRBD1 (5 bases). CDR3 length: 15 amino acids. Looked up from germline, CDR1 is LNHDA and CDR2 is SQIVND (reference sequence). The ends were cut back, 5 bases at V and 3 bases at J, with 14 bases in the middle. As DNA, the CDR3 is TGTGCCAGTAGTGACCCAGGGTGGTACTACAATGAGCAGTTCTTC. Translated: CASSDPGWYYNEQFF.

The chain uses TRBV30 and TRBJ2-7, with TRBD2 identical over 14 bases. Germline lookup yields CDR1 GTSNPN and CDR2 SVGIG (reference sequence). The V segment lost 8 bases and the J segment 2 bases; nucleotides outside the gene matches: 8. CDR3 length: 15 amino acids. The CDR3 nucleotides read TGTGCCAACGACACGGGACTAGCGGGGGCCTACGAGCAGTACTTC. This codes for CANDTGLAGAYEQYF.

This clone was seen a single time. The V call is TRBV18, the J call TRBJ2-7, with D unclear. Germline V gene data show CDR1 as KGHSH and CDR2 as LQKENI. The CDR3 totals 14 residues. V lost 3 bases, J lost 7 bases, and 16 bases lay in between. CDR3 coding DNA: TGTGCCAGCTCACCGAATCAGCTTACTACGGAGCAGTACTTC. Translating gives CASSPNQLTTEQYF.

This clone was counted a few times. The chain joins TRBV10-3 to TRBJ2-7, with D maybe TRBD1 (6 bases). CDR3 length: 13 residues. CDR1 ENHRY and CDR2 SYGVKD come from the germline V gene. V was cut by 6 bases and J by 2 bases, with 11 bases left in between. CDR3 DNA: TGTGCCATCAGGCCGGACAGAACCTACGAGCAGTACTTC. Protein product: CAIRPDRTYEQYF.

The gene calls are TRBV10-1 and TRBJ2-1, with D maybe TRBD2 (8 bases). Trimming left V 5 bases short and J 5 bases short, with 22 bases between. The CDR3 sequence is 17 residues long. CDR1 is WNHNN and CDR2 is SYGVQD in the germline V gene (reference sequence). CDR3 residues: CASSTGELAETNNEQFF. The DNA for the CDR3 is TGCGCCAGCAGTACAGGGGAACTAGCGGAAACCAACAATGAGCAGTTCTTC.

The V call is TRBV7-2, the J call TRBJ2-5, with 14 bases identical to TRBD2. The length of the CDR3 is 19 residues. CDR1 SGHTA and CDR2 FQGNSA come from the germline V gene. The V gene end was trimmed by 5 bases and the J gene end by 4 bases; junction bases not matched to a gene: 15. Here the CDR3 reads CASSPIPGLAGEPRETQYF. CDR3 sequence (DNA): TGTGCCAGCAGCCCTATCCCGGGACTAGCGGGAGAGCCACGAGAGACCCAGTACTTC.

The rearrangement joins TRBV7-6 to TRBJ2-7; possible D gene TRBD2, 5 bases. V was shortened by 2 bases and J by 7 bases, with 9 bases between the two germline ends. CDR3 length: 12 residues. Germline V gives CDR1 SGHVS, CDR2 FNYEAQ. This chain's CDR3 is CASSLSGGEQYF. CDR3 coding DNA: TGTGCCAGCAGCTTATCCGGAGGAGAGCAGTACTTC.

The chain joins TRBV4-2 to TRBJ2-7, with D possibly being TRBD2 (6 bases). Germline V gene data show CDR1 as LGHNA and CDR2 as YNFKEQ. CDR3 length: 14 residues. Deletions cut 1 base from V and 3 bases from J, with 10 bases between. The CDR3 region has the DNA TGTGCCAGCAGCCAAGGCCGGGGGTACTACGAGCAGTACTTC. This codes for CASSQGRGYYEQYF.

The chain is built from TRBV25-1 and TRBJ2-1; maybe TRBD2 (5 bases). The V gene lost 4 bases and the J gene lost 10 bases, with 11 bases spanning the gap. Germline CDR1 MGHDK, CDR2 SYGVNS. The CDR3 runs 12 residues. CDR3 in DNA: TGTGCCAGCAGTGTGGGGAGTTTGGAGCAGTTCTTC. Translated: CASSVGSLEQFF.

This chain's CDR3 is CASRKENQPQHF. As DNA, the CDR3 is TGTGCCAGTCGGAAGGAGAATCAGCCCCAGCATTTT. The V and J genes are TRBV19 and TRBJ1-5; D gene ambiguous. Per the germline V gene, CDR1 is LNHDA and CDR2 is SQIVND (reference sequence). The CDR3 totals 12 residues. V dropped 8 bases and J dropped 4 bases, with 9 bases sitting between them.

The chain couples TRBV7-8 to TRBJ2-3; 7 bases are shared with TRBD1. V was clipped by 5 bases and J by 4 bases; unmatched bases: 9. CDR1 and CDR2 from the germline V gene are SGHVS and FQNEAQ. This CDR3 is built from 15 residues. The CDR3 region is CASSARQGRADTQYF. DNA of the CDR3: TGTGCCAGCAGCGCCAGACAGGGAAGAGCAGATACGCAGTATTTT.

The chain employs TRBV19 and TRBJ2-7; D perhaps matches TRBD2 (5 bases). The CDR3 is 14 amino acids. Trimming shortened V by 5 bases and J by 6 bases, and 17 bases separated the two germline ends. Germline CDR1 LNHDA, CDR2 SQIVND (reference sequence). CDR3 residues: CASSSGIWSGEQYF. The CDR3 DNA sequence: TGTGCCAGTAGTTCCGGGATATGGTCCGGCGAGCAGTACTTC.

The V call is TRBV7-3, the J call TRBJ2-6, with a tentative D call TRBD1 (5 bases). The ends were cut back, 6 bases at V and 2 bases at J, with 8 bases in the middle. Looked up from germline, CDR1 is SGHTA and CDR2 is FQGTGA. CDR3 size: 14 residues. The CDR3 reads CASRSTAGANVLTF. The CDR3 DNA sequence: TGTGCCAGCAGGTCGACAGCTGGGGCCAACGTCCTGACTTTC.

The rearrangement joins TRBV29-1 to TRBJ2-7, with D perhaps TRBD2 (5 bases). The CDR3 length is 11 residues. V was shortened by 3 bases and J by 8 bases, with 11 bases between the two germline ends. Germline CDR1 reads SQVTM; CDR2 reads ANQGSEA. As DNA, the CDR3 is TGCAGCGTTGAGTGGCGCGGGCAGCAGTACTTC. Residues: CSVEWRGQQYF.

This CDR3 reads CASSFEGNTGELFF. In DNA form, the CDR3 reads TGTGCCAGCAGTTTCGAGGGAAATACCGGGGAGCTGTTTTTT. J is TRBJ2-2 and V is TRBV11-2, with D maybe TRBD2 (5 bases). This CDR3 is built from 14 residues. Germline CDR1 SGHAT, CDR2 FQNNGV. The germline V and J ends were trimmed by 6 bases and 5 bases, with 13 bases remaining between them.

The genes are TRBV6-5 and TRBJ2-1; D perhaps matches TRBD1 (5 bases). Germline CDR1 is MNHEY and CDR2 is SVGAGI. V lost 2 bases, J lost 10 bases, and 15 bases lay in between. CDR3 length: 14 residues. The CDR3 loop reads CASSYAGHTPEQFF. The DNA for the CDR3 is TGTGCCAGCAGTTACGCCGGACATACCCCGGAGCAGTTCTTC.

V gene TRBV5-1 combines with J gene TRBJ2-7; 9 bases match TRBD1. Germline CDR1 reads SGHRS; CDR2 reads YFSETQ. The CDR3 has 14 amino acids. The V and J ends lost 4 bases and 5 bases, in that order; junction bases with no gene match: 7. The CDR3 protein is CASSPGTGFNEQYF. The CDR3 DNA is TGCGCCAGCAGCCCCGGGACAGGGTTCAACGAGCAGTACTTC.

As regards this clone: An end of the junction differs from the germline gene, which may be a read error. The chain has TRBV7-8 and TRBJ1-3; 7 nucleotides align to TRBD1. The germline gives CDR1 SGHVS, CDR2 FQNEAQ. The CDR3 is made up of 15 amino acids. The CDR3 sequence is CTSSLPDRVRNTIYF. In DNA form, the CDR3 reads TGTACCAGCAGCTTACCCGACAGGGTGAGAAACACCATATATTTT.

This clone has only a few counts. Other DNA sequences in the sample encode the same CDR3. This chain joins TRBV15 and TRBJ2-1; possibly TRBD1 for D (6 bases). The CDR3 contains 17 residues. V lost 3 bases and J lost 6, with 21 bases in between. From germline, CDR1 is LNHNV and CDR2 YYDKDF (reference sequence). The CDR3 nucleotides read TGTGCCACCAGCAGCCTCCTGAGGGACACCGTCGTCAATGAGCAGTTCTTC. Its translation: CATSSLLRDTVVNEQFF.